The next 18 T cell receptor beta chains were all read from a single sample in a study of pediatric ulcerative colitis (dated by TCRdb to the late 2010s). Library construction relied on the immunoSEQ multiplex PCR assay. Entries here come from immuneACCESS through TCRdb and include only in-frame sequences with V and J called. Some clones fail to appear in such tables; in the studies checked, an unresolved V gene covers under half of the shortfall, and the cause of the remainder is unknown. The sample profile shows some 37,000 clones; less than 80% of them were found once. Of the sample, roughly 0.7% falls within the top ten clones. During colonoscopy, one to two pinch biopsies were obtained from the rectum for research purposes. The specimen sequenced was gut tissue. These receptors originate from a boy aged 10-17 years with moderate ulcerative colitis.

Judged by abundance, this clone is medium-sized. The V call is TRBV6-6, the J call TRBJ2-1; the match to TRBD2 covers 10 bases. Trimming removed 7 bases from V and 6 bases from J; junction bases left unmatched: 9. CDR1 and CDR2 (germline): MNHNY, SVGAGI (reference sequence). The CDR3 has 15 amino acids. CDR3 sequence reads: CASTFRASGSNEQFF. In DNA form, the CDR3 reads TGTGCCAGCACCTTCCGGGCTAGCGGGAGCAATGAGCAGTTCTTC.

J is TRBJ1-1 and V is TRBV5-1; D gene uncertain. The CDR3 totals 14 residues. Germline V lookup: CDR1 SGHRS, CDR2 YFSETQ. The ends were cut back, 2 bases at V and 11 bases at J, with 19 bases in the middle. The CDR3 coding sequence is TGCGCCAGCAGCTTTAACGGTGAGAACCCCGGCGCTTTCTTT. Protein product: CASSFNGENPGAFF.

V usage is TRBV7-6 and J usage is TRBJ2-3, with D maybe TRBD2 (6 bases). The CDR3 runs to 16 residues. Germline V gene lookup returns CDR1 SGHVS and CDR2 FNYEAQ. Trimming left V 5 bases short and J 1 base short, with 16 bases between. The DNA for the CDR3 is TGTGCCAGCAGCCAACGCCGCGTAGCGGGCACAGATACGCAGTATTTT. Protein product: CASSQRRVAGTDTQYF.

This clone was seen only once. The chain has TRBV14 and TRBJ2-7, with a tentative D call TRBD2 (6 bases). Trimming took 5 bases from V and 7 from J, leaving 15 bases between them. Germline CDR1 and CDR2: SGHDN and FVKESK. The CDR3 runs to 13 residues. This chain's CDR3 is CASSSEWAGEQYF. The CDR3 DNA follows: TGTGCCAGCAGCTCCGAGTGGGCGGGGGAGCAGTACTTC.

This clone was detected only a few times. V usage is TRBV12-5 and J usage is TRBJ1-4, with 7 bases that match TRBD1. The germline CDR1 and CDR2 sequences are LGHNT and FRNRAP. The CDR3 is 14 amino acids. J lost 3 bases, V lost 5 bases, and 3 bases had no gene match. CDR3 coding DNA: TGTGCTAGTGGTCGGGACAGATCTAATGAAAAACTGTTTTTT. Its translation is CASGRDRSNEKLFF.

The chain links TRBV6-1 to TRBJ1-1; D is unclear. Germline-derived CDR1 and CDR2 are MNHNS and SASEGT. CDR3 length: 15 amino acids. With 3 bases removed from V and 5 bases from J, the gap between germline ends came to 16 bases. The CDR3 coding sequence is TGTGCCAGCAGTGACCCCATAGGGAAGCTAACTGAAGCTTTCTTT. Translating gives CASSDPIGKLTEAFF.

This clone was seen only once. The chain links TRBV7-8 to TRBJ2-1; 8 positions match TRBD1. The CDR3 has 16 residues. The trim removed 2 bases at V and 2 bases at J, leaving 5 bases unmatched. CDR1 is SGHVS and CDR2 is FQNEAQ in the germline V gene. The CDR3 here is CASSLPGQGAYNEQFF. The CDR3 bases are TGTGCCAGCAGCTTACCCGGACAGGGAGCCTACAATGAGCAGTTCTTC.

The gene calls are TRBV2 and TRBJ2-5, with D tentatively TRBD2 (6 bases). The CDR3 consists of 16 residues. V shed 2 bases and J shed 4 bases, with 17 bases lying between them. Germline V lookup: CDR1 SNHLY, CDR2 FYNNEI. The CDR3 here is CASSEKVGGEIETQYF. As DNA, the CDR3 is TGTGCCAGCAGTGAAAAGGTAGGAGGGGAAATAGAGACCCAGTACTTC. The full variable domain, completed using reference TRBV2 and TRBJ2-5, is EPEVTQTPSHQVTQMGQEVILRCVPISNHLYFYWYRQILGQKVEFLVSFYNNEISEKSEIFDDQFSVERPDGSNFTLKIRSTKLEDSAMYFCASSEKVGGEIETQYFGPGTRLLVL.

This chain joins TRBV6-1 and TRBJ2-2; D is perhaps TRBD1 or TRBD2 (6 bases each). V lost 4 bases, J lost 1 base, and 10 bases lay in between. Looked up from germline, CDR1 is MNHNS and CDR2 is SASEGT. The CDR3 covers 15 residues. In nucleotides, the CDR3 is TGTGCCAGCAGTGTTGGGGGGCTGAACACCGGGGAGCTGTTTTTT. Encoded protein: CASSVGGLNTGELFF.

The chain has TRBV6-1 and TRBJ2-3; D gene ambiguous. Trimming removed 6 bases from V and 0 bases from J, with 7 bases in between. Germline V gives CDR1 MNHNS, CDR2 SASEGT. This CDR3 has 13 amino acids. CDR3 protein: CASRSISTDTQYF. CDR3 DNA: TGTGCCAGCAGATCAATTAGCACAGATACGCAGTATTTT.

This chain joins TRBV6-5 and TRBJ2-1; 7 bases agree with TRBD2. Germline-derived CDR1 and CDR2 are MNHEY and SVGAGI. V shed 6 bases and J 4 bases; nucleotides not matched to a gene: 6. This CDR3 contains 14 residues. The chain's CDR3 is CASRGRAGYNEQFF. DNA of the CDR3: TGTGCCAGCAGAGGGAGGGCCGGGTACAATGAGCAGTTCTTC.

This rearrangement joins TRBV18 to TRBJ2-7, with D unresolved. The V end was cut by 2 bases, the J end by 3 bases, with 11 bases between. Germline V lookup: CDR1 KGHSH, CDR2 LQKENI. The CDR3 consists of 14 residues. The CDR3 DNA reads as TGTGCCAGCTCACCAAACTCAAGGGACTACGAGCAGTACTTC. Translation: CASSPNSRDYEQYF.

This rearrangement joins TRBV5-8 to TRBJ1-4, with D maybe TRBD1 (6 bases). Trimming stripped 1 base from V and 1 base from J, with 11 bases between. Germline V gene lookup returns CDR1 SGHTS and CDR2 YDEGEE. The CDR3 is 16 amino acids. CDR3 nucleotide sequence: TGTGCCAGCAGCTTGTGGGGGCCGGGAACTAATGAAAAACTGTTTTTT. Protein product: CASSLWGPGTNEKLFF.

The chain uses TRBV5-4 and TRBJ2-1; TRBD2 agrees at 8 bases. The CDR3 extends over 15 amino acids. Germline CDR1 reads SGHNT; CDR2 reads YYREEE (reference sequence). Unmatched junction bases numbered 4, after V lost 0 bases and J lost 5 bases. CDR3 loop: CASSLAGGLHNEQFF. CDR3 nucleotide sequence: TGTGCCAGCAGCTTGGCGGGGGGGCTCCACAATGAGCAGTTCTTC.

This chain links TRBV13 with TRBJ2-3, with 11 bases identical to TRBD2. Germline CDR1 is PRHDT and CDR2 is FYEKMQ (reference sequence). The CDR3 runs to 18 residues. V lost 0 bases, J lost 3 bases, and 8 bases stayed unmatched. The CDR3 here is CASSLGISGGAGTDTQYF. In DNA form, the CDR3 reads TGTGCCAGCAGCTTAGGCATTAGCGGGGGGGCGGGAACAGATACGCAGTATTTT. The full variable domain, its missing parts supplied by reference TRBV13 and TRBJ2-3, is AAGVIQSPRHLIKEKRETATLKCYPIPRHDTVYWYQQGPGQDPQFLISFYEKMQSDKGSIPDRFSAQQFSDYHSELNMSSLELGDSALYFCASSLGISGGAGTDTQYFGPGTRLTVL.

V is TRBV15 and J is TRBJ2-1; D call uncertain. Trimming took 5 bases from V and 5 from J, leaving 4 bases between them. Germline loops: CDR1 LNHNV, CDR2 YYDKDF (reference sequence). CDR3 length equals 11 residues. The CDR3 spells CATSSNNEQFF. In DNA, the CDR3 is TGTGCCACCAGCTCAAACAATGAGCAGTTCTTC. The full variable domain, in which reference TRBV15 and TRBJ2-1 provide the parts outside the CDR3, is DAMVIQNPRYQVTQFGKPVTLSCSQTLNHNVMYWYQQKSSQAPKLLFHYYDKDFNNEADTPDNFQSRRPNTSFCFLDIRSPGLGDTAMYLCATSSNNEQFFGPGTRLTVL.

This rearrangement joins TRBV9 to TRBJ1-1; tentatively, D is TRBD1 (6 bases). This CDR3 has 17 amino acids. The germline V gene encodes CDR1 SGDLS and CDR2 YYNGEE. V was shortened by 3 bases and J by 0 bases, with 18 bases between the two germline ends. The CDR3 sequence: CASSAVPGQNVNTEAFF. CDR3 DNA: TGTGCCAGCAGCGCCGTTCCGGGACAAAATGTGAACACTGAAGCTTTCTTT.

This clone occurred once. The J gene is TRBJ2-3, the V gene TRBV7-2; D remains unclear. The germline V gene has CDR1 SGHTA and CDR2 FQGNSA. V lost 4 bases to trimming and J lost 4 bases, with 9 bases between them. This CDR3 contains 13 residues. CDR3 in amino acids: CASSSWIADTQYF. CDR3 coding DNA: TGTGCCAGCAGCTCCTGGATCGCAGATACGCAGTATTTT. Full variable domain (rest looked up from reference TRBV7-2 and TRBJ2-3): GAGVSQSPSNKVTEKGKDVELRCDPISGHTALYWYRQSLGQGLEFLIYFQGNSAPDKSGLPSDRFSAERTGGSVSTLTIQRTQQEDSAVYLCASSSWIADTQYFGPGTRLTVL.